These 30 T cell receptor beta chains share one sample of origin, sequenced in a study of CD8 T cells in ankylosing spondylitis. TCRdb re-analysed the 5' RACE reads in MiXCR, keeping a single row per CDR3 protein. This table has about 42,000 distinct CDR3 sequences, over 3.5% appearing once. Sequencing was performed on blood, either unsorted or a sorted T cell fraction (not recorded which). All receptors derive from a female donor with ankylosing spondylitis or in good health (not recorded which).

This clonotype rates as medium-sized. This chain uses TRBV9 with TRBJ2-3; 8 bases match TRBD2. Germline trimming cut 5 bases from V and 2 bases from J; bases unmatched to any gene: 7. Per the germline V gene, CDR1 is SGDLS and CDR2 is YYNGEE. The CDR3 spans 15 residues. CDR3 sequence reads: CASSRGGSTTDTQYF. The DNA for the CDR3 is TGTGCCAGCAGTCGCGGGGGGTCGACCACAGATACGCAGTATTTT.

This clonotype has at least ten counts. The V gene is TRBV9, the J gene TRBJ2-1; D could derive from TRBD1 or TRBD2 (5 bases each). Between the trimmed V and J ends, which lost 3 bases and 3 bases, there was a span of 13 bases. The CDR3 is 15 residues long. Per the germline V gene, CDR1 is SGDLS and CDR2 is YYNGEE. The CDR3 loop reads CASSALPGLYNEQFF. CDR3 coding DNA: TGTGCCAGCAGCGCCCTCCCGGGGCTCTACAATGAGCAGTTCTTC.

The sample holds many counts of this clonotype. The genes are TRBV9 and TRBJ2-3; D not resolved. V was trimmed by 0 bases and J by 3 bases, leaving 8 bases between them. The CDR3 is 14 amino acids. Germline CDR1 is SGDLS and CDR2 is YYNGEE. Here the CDR3 reads CASSVVLFTDTQYF. CDR3 nucleotides: TGTGCCAGCAGCGTAGTACTATTTACAGATACGCAGTATTTT. The whole variable domain, remainder taken from reference TRBV9 and TRBJ2-3, is DSGVTQTPKHLITATGQRVTLRCSPRSGDLSVYWYQQSLDQGLQFLIQYYNGEERAKGNILERFSAQQFPDLHSELNLSSLELGDSALYFCASSVVLFTDTQYFGPGTRLTVL.

This clonotype was picked up many times. V and J are TRBV9 and TRBJ1-2; D is unclear. The V gene lost 7 bases and the J gene lost 5 bases, with 15 bases spanning the gap. Germline V gives CDR1 SGDLS, CDR2 YYNGEE. The length of the CDR3 is 13 residues. The CDR3 DNA reads as TGTGCCAGCGGGCAGACCCCCGGTTATGGCTACACCTTC. Translated, it gives CASGQTPGYGYTF.

This clonotype was observed a few times. This sequence joins TRBV9 and TRBJ2-2; 7 bases fit TRBD1. Losses at the gene ends were 1 base for V and 3 bases for J; bases not matched to a gene: 3. Germline-derived CDR1 and CDR2 are SGDLS and YYNGEE. There are 15 residues in the CDR3. The DNA of the CDR3 is TGTGCCAGCAGCGTAACAGGGGACCACACCGGGGAGCTGTTTTTT. This encodes CASSVTGDHTGELFF.

This clonotype was observed a few times. V usage is TRBV9 and J usage is TRBJ1-1; unclear D gene. The CDR3 extends over 13 amino acids. The germline CDR1 and CDR2 sequences are SGDLS and YYNGEE. V lost 0 bases and J lost 6, with 9 bases in between. The CDR3 bases are TGTGCCAGCAGCGTAGCCCCCGGCTCTGAAGCTTTCTTT. It translates to CASSVAPGSEAFF.

The table lists this clonotype with many counts. The chain recombines TRBV9 with TRBJ1-1; D is possibly TRBD1 (5 bases). CDR1 and CDR2 (germline): SGDLS, YYNGEE. The CDR3 runs 13 residues. Trimming shortened V by 3 bases and J by 7 bases, and 13 bases separated the two germline ends. The CDR3 sequence is CASSAGVTGEAFF. In DNA form, the CDR3 reads TGTGCCAGCAGCGCGGGGGTTACTGGTGAAGCTTTCTTT.

This clonotype is medium-sized in the sample. V usage is TRBV9 and J usage is TRBJ2-5; 9 nucleotides match TRBD1. There are 14 residues in the CDR3. Germline trimming cut 4 bases from V and 2 bases from J; bases unmatched to any gene: 3. In germline, CDR1 is SGDLS, CDR2 YYNGEE. For the CDR3, the DNA is TGTGCCAGCAGCCGGGACAGGGCGCAAGAGACCCAGTACTTC. Translation: CASSRDRAQETQYF.

This clonotype was counted ten times or more. The chain joins TRBV9 to TRBJ2-2; weak D call: TRBD1 (6 bases). This CDR3 is 14 amino acids long. Trimming shortened V by 3 bases and J by 5 bases, and 11 bases separated the two germline ends. Looked up from germline, CDR1 is SGDLS and CDR2 is YYNGEE. The CDR3 here is CASSATGVTGELFF. The CDR3 region has the DNA TGTGCCAGCAGCGCGACAGGCGTTACCGGGGAGCTGTTTTTT.

Judged by abundance, this clonotype is medium-sized (0.01 to 0.1%). The chain recombines TRBV9 with TRBJ2-7; TRBD2 might be the D (5 bases). This CDR3 is built from 13 residues. Germline V gene lookup returns CDR1 SGDLS and CDR2 YYNGEE. The V end was cut by 0 bases, the J end by 3 bases, with 7 bases between. CDR3 sequence: CASSVAGNYEQYF. CDR3 bases: TGTGCCAGCAGCGTAGCGGGGAACTACGAGCAGTACTTC.

The J gene is TRBJ2-5, the V gene TRBV9; D might be TRBD2 (6 bases). V was trimmed by 0 bases and J by 5 bases, leaving 17 bases between them. This CDR3 spans 16 amino acids. CDR1 and CDR2 (germline): SGDLS, YYNGEE. CDR3 coding DNA: TGTGCCAGCAGCGTAGGGGGCGGGGCCCCTGTGGAGACCCAGTACTTC. Amino acids: CASSVGGGAPVETQYF. The whole variable domain, remainder taken from reference TRBV9 and TRBJ2-5, is DSGVTQTPKHLITATGQRVTLRCSPRSGDLSVYWYQQSLDQGLQFLIQYYNGEERAKGNILERFSAQQFPDLHSELNLSSLELGDSALYFCASSVGGGAPVETQYFGPGTRLLVL.

In this sample, this clonotype turned up many times. The chain recombines TRBV9 with TRBJ2-5, with 7 bases lining up with TRBD2. The germline gives CDR1 SGDLS, CDR2 YYNGEE. This CDR3 is 14 amino acids long. Trimming cost V 0 bases and J 7 bases; bases outside gene matches: 6. The CDR3 region is CASSVGEGGRTQYF. The CDR3 bases are TGTGCCAGCAGCGTAGGGGAGGGAGGACGGACCCAGTACTTC.

This clonotype was detected ten times or more. The chain recombines TRBV9 with TRBJ2-1, with D uncertain. Germline values: CDR1 SGDLS, CDR2 YYNGEE. The V gene lost 4 bases and the J gene lost 1 base, with 12 bases spanning the gap. The CDR3 extends over 15 amino acids. The CDR3 reads CASSPTRGSYNEQFF. The DNA of the CDR3 is TGTGCCAGCAGCCCCACCCGCGGTTCCTACAATGAGCAGTTCTTC.

This clonotype has a count of ten or more. V is TRBV9 and J is TRBJ2-3, with 11 nucleotides matching TRBD1. CDR1 and CDR2 (germline): SGDLS, YYNGEE. J gave up 4 bases and V 3 bases, and 4 bases lay outside the gene matches. The CDR3 has 15 amino acids. The CDR3 sequence is CASSGGQGGADTQYF. CDR3 DNA sequence: TGTGCCAGCAGCGGGGGACAGGGGGGTGCAGATACGCAGTATTTT.

The table lists this clonotype with many counts. The V and J genes are TRBV9 and TRBJ2-2; TRBD2 matches at 12 bases. The length of the CDR3 is 17 residues. V lost 4 bases and J lost 0; bases outside the gene matches: 4. Per germline, CDR1 SGDLS and CDR2 YYNGEE. CDR3 loop: CASSITSGGTNTGELFF. CDR3 DNA: TGTGCCAGCAGCATTACTAGCGGGGGGACGAACACCGGGGAGCTGTTTTTT.

The chain combines TRBV9 with TRBJ2-1, with a possible D match to TRBD2 (5 bases). This CDR3 has 14 residues. Trimming pared 0 bases from V and 7 bases from J, leaving 11 bases between. CDR1 and CDR2 from the germline V gene are SGDLS and YYNGEE. CDR3 DNA: TGTGCCAGCAGCGTAGCGGGGTCGAGTAATGAGCAGTTCTTC. Encoded protein: CASSVAGSSNEQFF.

This clonotype occurred many times. This sequence joins TRBV9 and TRBJ1-4; D remains unclear. Trimming took off 3 bases at V and 7 bases at J, with 10 bases between the two ends. Germline CDR1 and CDR2: SGDLS and YYNGEE. CDR3 length: 13 amino acids. The DNA of the CDR3 is TGTGCCAGCAGCGATCGGTGGGGTGAAAAACTGTTTTTT. This encodes CASSDRWGEKLFF. The full variable domain, its missing parts supplied by reference TRBV9 and TRBJ1-4, is DSGVTQTPKHLITATGQRVTLRCSPRSGDLSVYWYQQSLDQGLQFLIQYYNGEERAKGNILERFSAQQFPDLHSELNLSSLELGDSALYFCASSDRWGEKLFFGSGTQLSVL.

This clonotype was recorded many times. The V and J genes are TRBV9 and TRBJ2-3; 7 bases are shared with TRBD2. Germline CDR1 and CDR2: SGDLS and YYNGEE. This CDR3 region has 16 residues. After removal of 2 bases from V and 0 bases from J, the junction contained 6 bases not matched to a gene. DNA for the CDR3: TGTGCCAGCAGCGTTGATCCAGCGGGGAGCACAGATACGCAGTATTTT. Its translation is CASSVDPAGSTDTQYF.

This clonotype has at least ten counts. This chain joins TRBV9 and TRBJ2-2, with 11 bases identical to TRBD1. The CDR3 has 16 residues. Germline V gives CDR1 SGDLS, CDR2 YYNGEE. Unmatched junction bases numbered 5, after V lost 3 bases and J lost 4 bases. In DNA, the CDR3 is TGTGCCAGCAGCGCGGACAGGGGGCGCATCACCGGGGAGCTGTTTTTT. Encoded protein: CASSADRGRITGELFF.

This clonotype was seen repeatedly, ten times or more. The V gene is TRBV9, the J gene TRBJ2-1; D may correspond to TRBD1 or TRBD2 (6 bases each). Trimming cost V 4 bases and J 6 bases, with 11 bases left between them. The length of the CDR3 is 13 residues. Germline lookup yields CDR1 SGDLS and CDR2 YYNGEE. The CDR3 loop is CASSLRGVNEQFF. In DNA, the CDR3 is TGTGCCAGCAGCTTGAGGGGGGTCAATGAGCAGTTCTTC.

This clonotype showed up many times. V usage is TRBV9 and J usage is TRBJ1-2; D not resolved. In germline, CDR1 is SGDLS, CDR2 YYNGEE. The germline V and J ends were trimmed by 4 bases and 4 bases, with 11 bases remaining between them. This CDR3 region has 13 residues. CDR3: CASSQDGFYGYTF. CDR3 coding DNA: TGTGCCAGCAGCCAGGACGGTTTCTATGGCTACACCTTC.

The table lists this clonotype with many counts. The rearrangement links TRBV9 to TRBJ1-1, with D tentatively TRBD1 (5 bases). The germline V and J ends were trimmed by 1 base and 4 bases, with 11 bases remaining between them. The CDR3 spans 14 residues. The V gene's germline CDR1 is SGDLS and CDR2 YYNGEE. The CDR3 region is CASSVQGVSTEAFF. The CDR3 nucleotides are TGTGCCAGCAGCGTACAGGGTGTGAGCACTGAAGCTTTCTTT.

At least ten counts were recorded for this clonotype. The chain has TRBV9 and TRBJ1-1; D unresolved. Germline CDR1 and CDR2: SGDLS and YYNGEE. The CDR3 runs to 12 residues. With 4 bases removed from V and 2 bases from J, the gap between germline ends came to 6 bases. CDR3 sequence reads: CASSMRNTEAFF. CDR3 bases: TGTGCCAGCAGCATGAGAAACACTGAAGCTTTCTTT.

This clonotype was counted between two and nine times. This rearrangement joins TRBV9 to TRBJ1-1; no clear D gene. The CDR3 is made up of 14 amino acids. V was clipped by 0 bases and J by 5 bases, with 11 bases between them. Germline assignment: CDR1 SGDLS and CDR2 YYNGEE. This CDR3 reads CASSVGRYGTEAFF. The CDR3 DNA is TGTGCCAGCAGCGTAGGCCGGTACGGGACTGAAGCTTTCTTT.

Sample share makes this clonotype medium-sized. The rearrangement joins TRBV9 to TRBJ1-1, with TRBD1 as a possible D gene (5 bases). CDR1 and CDR2 from the germline V gene are SGDLS and YYNGEE. Trimming removed 4 bases from V and 6 bases from J, with 13 bases in between. The CDR3 spans 13 residues. The DNA of the CDR3 is TGTGCCAGCAGCCCTTTGGGGGAACCTGAAGCTTTCTTT. Protein sequence: CASSPLGEPEAFF.

This clonotype was counted at least ten times. The V and J genes are TRBV9 and TRBJ1-1; the D is unclear. Germline V gene data show CDR1 as SGDLS and CDR2 as YYNGEE. V was pared by 3 bases and J by 1 base, with 16 bases between. This CDR3 has 16 residues. The CDR3 sequence: CASSAHPAGGNTEAFF. For the CDR3, the DNA is TGTGCCAGCAGCGCTCACCCCGCGGGTGGGAACACTGAAGCTTTCTTT. The variable domain in full, completed from reference TRBV9 and TRBJ1-1, reads DSGVTQTPKHLITATGQRVTLRCSPRSGDLSVYWYQQSLDQGLQFLIQYYNGEERAKGNILERFSAQQFPDLHSELNLSSLELGDSALYFCASSAHPAGGNTEAFFGQGTRLTVV.

This clonotype was found many times. The V gene is TRBV9, the J gene TRBJ1-4, with 8 bases fitting TRBD1. The CDR3 runs 19 residues. V was pared by 4 bases and J by 0 bases, with 14 bases of the junction left unmatched. The germline V gene encodes CDR1 SGDLS and CDR2 YYNGEE. CDR3 region: CASSPRPGQGGSTNEKLFF. Here the CDR3 DNA reads TGTGCCAGCAGCCCCCGTCCCGGACAGGGAGGATCAACTAATGAAAAACTGTTTTTT.

This clonotype was seen many times. This rearrangement joins TRBV9 to TRBJ1-3; D is unresolved. Looked up from germline, CDR1 is SGDLS and CDR2 is YYNGEE. Trimming shortened V by 6 bases and J by 4 bases, and 11 bases separated the two germline ends. CDR3 length: 13 amino acids. CDR3 loop: CASTGKSGNTIYF. In DNA form, the CDR3 reads TGTGCCAGCACGGGGAAGTCGGGAAACACCATATATTTT.

The V call is TRBV9, the J call TRBJ2-3; D is possibly TRBD1 (6 bases). The CDR3 has 13 residues. V lost 3 bases to trimming and J lost 6 bases, with 11 bases between them. CDR1 and CDR2 from the germline V gene are SGDLS and YYNGEE. CDR3 DNA: TGTGCCAGCAGCGGGGACAAAGGGGATACGCAGTATTTT. Its protein is CASSGDKGDTQYF.

This clonotype was seen repeatedly, ten times or more. The rearrangement uses TRBV9 and TRBJ2-7; D tentatively reads TRBD1 or TRBD2 (5 bases each). Looked up from germline, CDR1 is SGDLS and CDR2 is YYNGEE. V dropped 3 bases and J dropped 1 base, with 11 bases sitting between them. This CDR3 contains 14 residues. CDR3 bases: TGTGCCAGCAGCGCGAGGGGCACTTCCTACGAGCAGTACTTC. Residues: CASSARGTSYEQYF. The variable domain in full, completed from reference TRBV9 and TRBJ2-7, reads DSGVTQTPKHLITATGQRVTLRCSPRSGDLSVYWYQQSLDQGLQFLIQYYNGEERAKGNILERFSAQQFPDLHSELNLSSLELGDSALYFCASSARGTSYEQYFGPGTRLTVT.